The rows below give T cell receptor beta chains drawn from one sample of a study of cytomegalovirus exposure and HLA in healthy donors. The table came from immunoSEQ multiplex PCR; TCRdb's copy has only in-frame clones and leaves some out. The data hold 150,000 to 200,000 clones, with 80% to 90% observed a single time. The specimen sequenced was PBMCs. The receptors shown here come from a man aged 18 to 29 in good health and CMV-seropositive. Both conserved end residues are part of each CDR3. Fields, in order: V gene, clone size, J gene, CDR3 length, CDR3 protein. Clone size is not always given. Where it is, it says once, few, many or a class for expanded clones.

>TRBV15|-|TRBJ1-5|15
CATSRDPGDNQPQHF
>TRBV7-9|few|TRBJ2-3|18
CASSDEGIAGGSTDTQYF
>TRBV5-1|-|TRBJ2-5|14
CASSPRTGEETQYF
>TRBV5-7|-|TRBJ2-5|15
CASSLGIEHTETQYF
>TRBV5-1|few|TRBJ2-5|13
CASSRDRGETQYF
>TRBV19|-|TRBJ2-2|13
CATPGPHTGELFF
>TRBV9|-|TRBJ2-7|13
CASSVTGDHEQYF
>TRBV11-2|-|TRBJ2-5|13
CASSLNYQETQYF
>TRBV5-1|-|TRBJ2-7|14
CASSSRGAAYEQYF
>TRBV10-3|-|TRBJ1-2|13
CATWDSRDYGYTF
>TRBV6-5|once|TRBJ2-7|16
CASSYRAGQKTYEQYF
>TRBV19|-|TRBJ1-1|15
CASSMGRRGNTEAFF
>TRBV27|once|TRBJ2-7|16
CASSPRTSGASYEQYF
>TRBV19|-|TRBJ2-3|16
CASSTQPGGYTDTQYF
>TRBV10-3|-|TRBJ2-5|14
CAISESWTAGHRYF
>TRBV18|-|TRBJ2-7|14
CASSPYQGAGEQYF
>TRBV6-1|-|TRBJ2-7|14
CASALSGVESEQYF
>TRBV6-1|-|TRBJ2-5|15
CASSDPSGTQETQYF
>TRBV19|once|TRBJ2-1|13
CASSIGGIAEQFF
>TRBV13|-|TRBJ1-6|19
CASSLGGDSPQTGRSPLHF
>TRBV30|-|TRBJ2-3|13
CAWSVRGPDTQYF
>TRBV9|-|TRBJ1-2|15
CASSVEGQGSYGYTF
>TRBV5-6|-|TRBJ1-2|12
CASSLTGVGYTF
>TRBV20-1|-|TRBJ2-5|10
CSVRRETQYF
>TRBV6-5|-|TRBJ2-3|15
CASSYSGGATDTQYF
>TRBV7-9|-|TRBJ2-7|14
CASSLYDRGYEQYF
>TRBV14|once|TRBJ2-2|17
CASSQKGSGWNTGELFF
>TRBV7-2|few|TRBJ2-1|16
CASSTLQDSLYNEQFF
>TRBV10-2|-|TRBJ2-3|15
CASTTAGVGTDTQYF
>TRBV5-1|few|TRBJ1-1|14
CASSLEPPNTEAFF
>TRBV5-1|-|TRBJ2-3|17
CASSLFLAGGGTDTQYF
>TRBV6-5|few|TRBJ1-6|14
CASSRWDSRSPLHF
>TRBV5-1|once|TRBJ2-7|17
CASSLGLAGESSYEQYF
>TRBV2|-|TRBJ2-1|14
CASSFGQTVDEQFF
>TRBV5-1|-|TRBJ2-2|15
CASSLAAGGIGELFF